This T cell receptor beta chain derives from a study of human T cells and chemical hapten exposure. Within the library, unique molecular identifiers were attached to each individual cDNA molecule. TCRdb ran MiXCR on the RACE reads and lists one entry per CDR3 protein. This table has roughly 200,000 distinct CDR3 sequences, about a fifth appearing once. Stated time point: patch test 1, 2 weeks after DPC sensitization. This sample's treatment: therapeutic diphenylcyclopropenone sensitization with weekly scalp DPC. Blood collection took place prior to placing each patch test. Participating donors were patients with alopecia, aged 18 to 70 years, considered appropriate candidates for DPC. V lost 8 bases and J lost 0, with 14 bases in between. The CDR3 extends over 14 amino acids. The germline gives CDR1 SEHNR, CDR2 FQNEAQ (reference sequence).

The TCR sequence derives from a woman in her forties or fifties with alopecia areata. Some clones in this sample may be carry-over from other donors' samples. V and J are TRBV7-9 and TRBJ2-7; no clear D gene. Sequenced here: whole blood, sampled in connection with sensitization to the hapten diphenylcyclopropenone (DPC). This chain's CDR3 is CASGNAGLSYEQYF. CDR3 DNA: TGTGCCAGCGGTAACGCTGGGCTCTCCTACGAGCAGTACTTC.